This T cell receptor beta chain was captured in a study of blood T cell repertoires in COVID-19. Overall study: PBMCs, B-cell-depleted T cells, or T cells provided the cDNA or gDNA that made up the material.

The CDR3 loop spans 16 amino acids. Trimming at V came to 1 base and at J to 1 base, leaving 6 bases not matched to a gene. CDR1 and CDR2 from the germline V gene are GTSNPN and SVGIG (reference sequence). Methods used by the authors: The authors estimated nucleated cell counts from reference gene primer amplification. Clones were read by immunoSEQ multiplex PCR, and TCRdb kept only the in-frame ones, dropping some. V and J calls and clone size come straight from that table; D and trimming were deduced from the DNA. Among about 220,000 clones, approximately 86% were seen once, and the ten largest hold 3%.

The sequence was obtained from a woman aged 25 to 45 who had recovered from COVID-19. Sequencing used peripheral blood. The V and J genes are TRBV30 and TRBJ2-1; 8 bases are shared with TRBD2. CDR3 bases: TGTGCCTGGAGTGACGGGGGGGCCTGGTCCTACAATGAGCAGTTCTTC. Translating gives CAWSDGGAWSYNEQFF. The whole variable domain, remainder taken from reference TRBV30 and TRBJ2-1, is SQTIHQWPATLVQPVGSPLSLECTVEGTSNPNLYWYRQAAGRGLQLLFYSVGIGQISSEVPQNLSASRPQDRQFILSSKKLLLSDSGFYLCAWSDGGAWSYNEQFFGPGTRLTVL.